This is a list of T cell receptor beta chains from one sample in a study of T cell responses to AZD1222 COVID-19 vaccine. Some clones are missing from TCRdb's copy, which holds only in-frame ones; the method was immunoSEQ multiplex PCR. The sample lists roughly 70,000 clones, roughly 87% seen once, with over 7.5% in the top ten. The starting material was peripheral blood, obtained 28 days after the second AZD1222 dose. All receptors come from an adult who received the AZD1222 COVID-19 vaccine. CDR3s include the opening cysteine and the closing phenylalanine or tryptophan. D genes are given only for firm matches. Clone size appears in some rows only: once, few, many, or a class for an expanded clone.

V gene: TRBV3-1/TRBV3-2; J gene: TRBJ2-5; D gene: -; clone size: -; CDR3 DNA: TGTGCCAGCAACGTAGGGTATGGGGAGACCCAGTACTTC; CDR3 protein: CASNVGYGETQYF
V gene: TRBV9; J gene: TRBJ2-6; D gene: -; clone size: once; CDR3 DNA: TGTGCCAGCAGCGTAGGACAGTCCTCTGGGGCCAACGTCCTGACTTTC; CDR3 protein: CASSVGQSSGANVLTF
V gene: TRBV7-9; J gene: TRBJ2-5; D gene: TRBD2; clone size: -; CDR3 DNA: TGTGCCAGCAGCTCCGGGACTAGCAGAGAGACCCAGTACTTC; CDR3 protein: CASSSGTSRETQYF
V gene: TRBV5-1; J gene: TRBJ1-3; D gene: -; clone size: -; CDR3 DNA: TGCGCCAGCAGCTCAGGACAGTCGAATGGAAACACCATATATTTT; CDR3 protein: CASSSGQSNGNTIYF
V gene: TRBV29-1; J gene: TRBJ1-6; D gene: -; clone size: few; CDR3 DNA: TGCAGCGTGCAGGGAGCCTATAATTCACCCCTCCACTTT; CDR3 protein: CSVQGAYNSPLHF
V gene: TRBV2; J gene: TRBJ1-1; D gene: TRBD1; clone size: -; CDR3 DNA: TGTGCCAGCAGACGGGACAGGGTAACGAACACTGAAGCTTTCTTT; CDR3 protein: CASRRDRVTNTEAFF
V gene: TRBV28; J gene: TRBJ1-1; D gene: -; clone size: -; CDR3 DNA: TGTGCCAGCAGTTTAGGGCAGAACACTGAAGCTTTCTTT; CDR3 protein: CASSLGQNTEAFF
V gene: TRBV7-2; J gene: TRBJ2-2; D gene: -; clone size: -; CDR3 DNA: TGTGCCAGCAGCCGGGACTTCACCGGGGAGCTGTTTTTT; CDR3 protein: CASSRDFTGELFF
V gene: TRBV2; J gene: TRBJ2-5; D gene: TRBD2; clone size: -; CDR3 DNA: TGTGCCAGCAGGACCTCGGGACTAGCGGGTGGGGCCCAGTACTTC; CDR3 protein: CASRTSGLAGGAQYF
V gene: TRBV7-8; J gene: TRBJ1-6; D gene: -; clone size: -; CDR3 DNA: TGTGCCAGCAGCCCCGCGAGCTCCTATAATTCACCCCTCCACTTT; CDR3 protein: CASSPASSYNSPLHF
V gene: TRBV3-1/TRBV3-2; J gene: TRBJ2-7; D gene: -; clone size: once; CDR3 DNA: TGTGCCAGCAGCCAAGCAAGGGGGGCTGCTCGAGAGCAGTACTTC; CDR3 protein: CASSQARGAAREQYF
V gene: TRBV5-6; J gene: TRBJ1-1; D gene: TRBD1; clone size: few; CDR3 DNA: TGTGCCAGCAGCTCAAACCTCCAGGGGGGGAACACTGAAGCTTTCTTT; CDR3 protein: CASSSNLQGGNTEAFF
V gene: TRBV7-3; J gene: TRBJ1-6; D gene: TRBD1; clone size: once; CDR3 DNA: TGTGCCAGCAGCTTATCCGGACAGGGAATCGGATCACCCCTCCACTTT; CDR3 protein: CASSLSGQGIGSPLHF
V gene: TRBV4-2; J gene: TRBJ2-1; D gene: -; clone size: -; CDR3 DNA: TGTGCCAGCAGCCGGGGGCAGGACTATTCCAGCTCCTACAATGAGCAGTTCTTC; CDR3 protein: CASSRGQDYSSSYNEQFF
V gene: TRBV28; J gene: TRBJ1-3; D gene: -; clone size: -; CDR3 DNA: TGTGCCAGCAGTATAGGACAGCCGGCAAACACCATATATTTT; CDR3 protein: CASSIGQPANTIYF
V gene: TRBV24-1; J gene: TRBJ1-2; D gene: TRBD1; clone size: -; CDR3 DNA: TGTGCCACCAGTGAGGGGGACAGGGATGACTATGGCTACACCTTC; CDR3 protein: CATSEGDRDDYGYTF
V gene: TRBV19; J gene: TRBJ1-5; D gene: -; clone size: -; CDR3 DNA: TGTGCCAGTAGTCCCCGAGGACAGCCCCAGCATTTT; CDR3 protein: CASSPRGQPQHF
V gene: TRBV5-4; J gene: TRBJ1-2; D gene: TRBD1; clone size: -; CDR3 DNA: TGTGCCAGCAGCTTGCCCAGAGGACAGGGGGGATATGGCTACACCTTC; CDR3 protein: CASSLPRGQGGYGYTF
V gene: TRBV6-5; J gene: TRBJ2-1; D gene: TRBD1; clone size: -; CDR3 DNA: TGTGCCAGCGCCGACAGGGGGCGCGGTGAGCAGTTCTTC; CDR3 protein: CASADRGRGEQFF
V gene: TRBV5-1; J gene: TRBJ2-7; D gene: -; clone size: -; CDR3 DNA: TGCGCCAGCAGCTTGTGGCACGCCTACGAGCAGTACTTC; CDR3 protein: CASSLWHAYEQYF
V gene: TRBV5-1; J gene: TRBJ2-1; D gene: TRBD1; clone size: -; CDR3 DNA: TGCGCCAGCAGCCCGGGACAGGGGGCGTTGAATGAGCAGTTCTTC; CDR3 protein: CASSPGQGALNEQFF
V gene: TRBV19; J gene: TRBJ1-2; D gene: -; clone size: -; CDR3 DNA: TGTGCCAGTAGTATAAGCGACACACCTAACTATGGCTACACCTTC; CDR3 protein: CASSISDTPNYGYTF
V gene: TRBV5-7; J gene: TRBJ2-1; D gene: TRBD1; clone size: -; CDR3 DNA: TGTGCCAGCAACCCGTACTCCAGGGGGCAATCCAATGAGCAGTTCTTC; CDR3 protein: CASNPYSRGQSNEQFF
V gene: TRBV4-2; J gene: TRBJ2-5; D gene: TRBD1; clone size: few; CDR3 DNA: TGTGCCAGCAGCCAAGATCGCGGGACAGGGGGGGAGACCCAGTACTTC; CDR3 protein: CASSQDRGTGGETQYF
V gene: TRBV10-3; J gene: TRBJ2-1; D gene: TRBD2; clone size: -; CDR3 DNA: TGTGCCATCAGTGGGTTTGGGACTAGCGGGGGTGATGAGCAGTTCTTC; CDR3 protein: CAISGFGTSGGDEQFF
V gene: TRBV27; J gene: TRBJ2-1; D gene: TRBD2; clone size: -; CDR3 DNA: TGTGCCAGCAGTTCCGGGACTAGCGGGAGTGATGAGCAGTTCTTC; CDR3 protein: CASSSGTSGSDEQFF
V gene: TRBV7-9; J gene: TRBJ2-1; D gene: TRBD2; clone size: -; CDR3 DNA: TGTGCCAGCAGCCCCGCCGGGGGGATCTACAATGAGCAGTTCTTC; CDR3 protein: CASSPAGGIYNEQFF
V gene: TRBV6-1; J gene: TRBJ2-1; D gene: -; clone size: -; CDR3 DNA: TGTGCCAGCAGTGAAGCGGCTAGCGCGGTGAATGAGCAGTTCTTC; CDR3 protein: CASSEAASAVNEQFF